This T cell receptor (beta chain) was documented in a study of monozygotic twins with inflammatory bowel disease. Each donor had more than 2 ml of blood drawn. Concerning this clonotype itself: Its cognate antigen is unknown.

Reanalyzing the 5' RACE reads, TCRdb keeps one entry per CDR3 protein, without DNA. This sample's table reports about 300,000 distinct CDR3 sequences. The CDR3 length is 15 residues. Germline CDR1 SGHAT, CDR2 FQNNGV. Study conclusions and caveats: Differing immunosuppressive treatments may have added variability to patient repertoires.

The gene calls are TRBV11-2 and TRBJ2-2; TCRdb calls TRBD2, which cannot be checked without DNA. The specimen sequenced was blood. The receptor comes from a human donor with ulcerative colitis or Crohn's disease, or a healthy co-twin of an affected twin (not recorded which). CDR3 region: CASSLLTRSTGELFF.